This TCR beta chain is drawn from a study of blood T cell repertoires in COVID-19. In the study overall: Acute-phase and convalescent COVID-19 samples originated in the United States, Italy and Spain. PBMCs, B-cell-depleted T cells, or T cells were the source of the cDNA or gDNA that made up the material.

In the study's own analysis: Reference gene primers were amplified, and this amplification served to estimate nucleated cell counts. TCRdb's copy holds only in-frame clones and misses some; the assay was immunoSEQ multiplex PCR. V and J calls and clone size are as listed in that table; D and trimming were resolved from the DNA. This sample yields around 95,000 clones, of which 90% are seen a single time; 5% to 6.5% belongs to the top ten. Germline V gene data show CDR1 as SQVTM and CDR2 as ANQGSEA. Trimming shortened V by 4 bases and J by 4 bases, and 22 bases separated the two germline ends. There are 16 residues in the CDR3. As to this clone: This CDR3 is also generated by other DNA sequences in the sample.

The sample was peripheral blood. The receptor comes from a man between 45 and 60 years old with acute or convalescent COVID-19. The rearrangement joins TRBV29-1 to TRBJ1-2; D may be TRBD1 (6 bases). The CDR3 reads CSVGSVRGGGGYGYTF. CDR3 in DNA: TGCAGCGTTGGATCCGTTAGGGGGGGCGGGGGCTATGGCTACACCTTC.